This T cell receptor (beta chain) is from a study of blood T cell repertoires in COVID-19. Participants came from under 30 US areas, aged roughly 18 to 95 years. Two consecutive negative NP/OP PCR tests, clearance, or resolved symptoms defined Cohort 3 recovery. With 2 bases clipped from V and 6 bases from J, the junction kept 8 bases outside the gene matches. Germline assignment: CDR1 SEHNR and CDR2 FQNEAQ (reference sequence). This CDR3 is built from 17 residues. A single count supports this clone. Original analysis: Amplification with reference gene primers provided the estimates of nucleated cell counts. The protocol was immunoSEQ multiplex PCR, while the TCRdb copy is restricted to in-frame clones and leaves out a portion. V, J and clone size are taken as reported in that table, and D and trimming were inferred from the DNA itself. The repertoire holds some 150,000 clones, with approximately 80% as singletons.

The sample comprised PBMCs or T cells enriched from blood (not recorded which). The chain links TRBV7-9 to TRBJ2-1; 12 positions match TRBD1. The sequence derives from a woman aged 35 to 49 who had recovered from COVID-19. CDR3 protein: CASSLPGQGAFPNEQFF. The DNA of the CDR3 is TGTGCCAGCAGCTTACCGGGACAGGGGGCTTTTCCCAATGAGCAGTTCTTC.